This TCR beta chain was obtained from a study of T cell responses to AZD1222 COVID-19 vaccine. Whole-study findings and limits: Increased Spike-specific TCR breadth and depth were observed after two AZD1222 doses. None of the repertoires were sampled until the peak T cell response had passed.

As regards this clone: Its antigen is still unknown.

Clones were read by immunoSEQ multiplex PCR, and TCRdb kept only the in-frame ones, dropping some. The top ten clones hold around 4.4% of a sample with 150,000 to 200,000 clones, 80% to 95% of them seen once. The ends lost 4 bases at V and 2 bases at J; junction bases unmatched: 9. Germline V gene data show CDR1 as MGHRA and CDR2 as YSYEKL. The CDR3 runs 17 residues. This sequence joins TRBV4-1 and TRBJ2-3; 10 bases align to TRBD1. This sample comprised peripheral blood, obtained on day 0 of AZD1222 vaccination. The TCR sequence derives from an adult in good health. For the CDR3, the DNA is TGCGCCAGCAGCCCCTTCGGACAGGGGGGTCCCACAGATACGCAGTATTTT. Protein product: CASSPFGQGGPTDTQYF.